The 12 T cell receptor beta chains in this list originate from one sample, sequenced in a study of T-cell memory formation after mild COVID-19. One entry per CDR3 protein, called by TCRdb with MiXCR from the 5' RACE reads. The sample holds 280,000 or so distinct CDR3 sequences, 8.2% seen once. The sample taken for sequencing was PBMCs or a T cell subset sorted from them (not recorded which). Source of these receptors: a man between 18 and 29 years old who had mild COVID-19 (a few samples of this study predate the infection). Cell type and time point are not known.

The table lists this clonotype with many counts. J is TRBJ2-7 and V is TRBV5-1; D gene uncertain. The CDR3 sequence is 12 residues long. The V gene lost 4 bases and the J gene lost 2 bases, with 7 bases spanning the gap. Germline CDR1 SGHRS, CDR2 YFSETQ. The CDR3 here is CASSGQAYEQYF. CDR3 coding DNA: TGCGCCAGCAGCGGGCAGGCCTACGAGCAGTACTTC.

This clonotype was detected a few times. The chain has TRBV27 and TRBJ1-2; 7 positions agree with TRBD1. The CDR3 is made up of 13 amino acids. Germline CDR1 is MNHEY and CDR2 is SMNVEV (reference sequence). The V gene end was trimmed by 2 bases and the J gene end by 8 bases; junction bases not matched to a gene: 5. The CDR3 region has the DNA TGTGCCAGCAGTTTAACAGGGGCTGGAGGCTACACCTTC. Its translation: CASSLTGAGGYTF.

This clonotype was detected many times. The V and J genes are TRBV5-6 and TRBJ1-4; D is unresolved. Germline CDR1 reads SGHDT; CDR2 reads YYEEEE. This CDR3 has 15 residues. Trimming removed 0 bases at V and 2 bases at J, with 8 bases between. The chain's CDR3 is CASSLVLGTNEKLFF. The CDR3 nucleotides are TGTGCCAGCAGCTTGGTACTCGGGACTAATGAAAAACTGTTTTTT.

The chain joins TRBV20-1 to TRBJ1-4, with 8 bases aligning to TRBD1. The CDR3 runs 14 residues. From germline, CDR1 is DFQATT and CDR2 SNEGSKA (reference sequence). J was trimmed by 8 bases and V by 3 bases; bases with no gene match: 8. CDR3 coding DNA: TGCAGTGCTAGGAAGGCACAGGGGGGAGAAAAACTGTTTTTT. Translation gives CSARKAQGGEKLFF.

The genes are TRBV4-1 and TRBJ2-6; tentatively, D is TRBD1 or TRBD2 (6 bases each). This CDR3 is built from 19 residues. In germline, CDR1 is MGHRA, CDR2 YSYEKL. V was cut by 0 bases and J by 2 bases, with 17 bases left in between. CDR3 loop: CASSQDERGRGTGANVLTF. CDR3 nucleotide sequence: TGCGCCAGCAGCCAAGACGAACGGGGGCGGGGAACTGGGGCCAACGTCCTGACTTTC.

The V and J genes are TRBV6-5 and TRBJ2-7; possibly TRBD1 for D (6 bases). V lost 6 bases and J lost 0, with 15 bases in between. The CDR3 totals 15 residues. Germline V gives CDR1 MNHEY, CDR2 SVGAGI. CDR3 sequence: CASSRGTPDSYEQYF. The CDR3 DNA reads TGTGCCAGCAGCCGAGGGACACCGGACTCCTACGAGCAGTACTTC.

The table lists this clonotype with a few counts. The CDR3 DNA is TGTGCCAGCAGTTTCCGGACAGGGGCCGAGCAGTACTTC. It is translated as CASSFRTGAEQYF. V gene TRBV27 combines with J gene TRBJ2-7, with TRBD1 identical over 9 bases. The V segment lost 3 bases and the J segment 6 bases; nucleotides outside the gene matches: 3. Germline V gives CDR1 MNHEY, CDR2 SMNVEV (reference sequence). The CDR3 has 13 amino acids.

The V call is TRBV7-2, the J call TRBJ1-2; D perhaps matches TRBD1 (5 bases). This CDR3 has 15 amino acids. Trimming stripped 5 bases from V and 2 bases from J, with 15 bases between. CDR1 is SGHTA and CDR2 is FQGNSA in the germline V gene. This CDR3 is CASSPQQDLNYGYTF. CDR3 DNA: TGTGCCAGCAGCCCACAACAGGACCTAAACTATGGCTACACCTTC.

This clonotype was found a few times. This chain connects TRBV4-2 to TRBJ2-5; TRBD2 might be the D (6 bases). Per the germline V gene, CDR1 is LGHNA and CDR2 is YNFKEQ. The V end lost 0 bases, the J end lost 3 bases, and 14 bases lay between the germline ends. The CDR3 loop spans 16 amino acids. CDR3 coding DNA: TGTGCCAGCAGCCAAGATCCGGGACGCGGGGAAGAGACCCAGTACTTC. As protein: CASSQDPGRGEETQYF.

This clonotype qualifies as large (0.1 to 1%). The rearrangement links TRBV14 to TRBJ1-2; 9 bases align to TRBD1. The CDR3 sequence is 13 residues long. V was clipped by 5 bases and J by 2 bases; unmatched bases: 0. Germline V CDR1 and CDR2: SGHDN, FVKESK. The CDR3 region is CASSGTGNYGYTF. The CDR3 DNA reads TGTGCCAGCAGCGGGACAGGGAACTATGGCTACACCTTC.

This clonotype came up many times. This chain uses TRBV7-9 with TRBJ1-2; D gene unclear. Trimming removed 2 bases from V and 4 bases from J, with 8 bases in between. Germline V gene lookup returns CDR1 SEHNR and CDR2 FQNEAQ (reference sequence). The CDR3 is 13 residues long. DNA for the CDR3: TGTGCCAGCAGCTTACTCAGCCCCTATGGCTACACCTTC. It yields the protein CASSLLSPYGYTF.

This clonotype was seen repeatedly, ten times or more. CDR3 amino acids: CASSPGYYNSPLHF. CDR3 coding DNA: TGTGCCAGCAGTCCCGGCTACTATAATTCACCCCTCCACTTT. The chain has TRBV6-5 and TRBJ1-6; D remains unclear. The CDR3 runs to 14 residues. With 5 bases removed from V and 3 bases from J, the gap between germline ends came to 8 bases. Germline V lookup: CDR1 MNHEY, CDR2 SVGAGI.